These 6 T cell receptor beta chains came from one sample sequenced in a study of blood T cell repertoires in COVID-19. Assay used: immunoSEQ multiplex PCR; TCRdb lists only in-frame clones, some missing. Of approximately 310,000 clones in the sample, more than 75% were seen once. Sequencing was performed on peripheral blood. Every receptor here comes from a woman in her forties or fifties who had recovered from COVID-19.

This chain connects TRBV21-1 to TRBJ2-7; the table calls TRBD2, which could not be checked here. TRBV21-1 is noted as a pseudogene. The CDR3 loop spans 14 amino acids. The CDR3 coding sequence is TGTGCCAGCAACGGACACGGGGGGGCCTACGAGCAGTACTTC. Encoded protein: CASNGHGGAYEQYF.

CDR3 DNA: TGTGCCAGCAGTTCTCAGCGGGCCCCGTTCTACGAGCAGTACTTC. Its translation: CASSSQRAPFYEQYF. V usage is TRBV28 and J usage is TRBJ2-7; a possible D gene is TRBD2 (6 bases). V was cut by 4 bases and J by 3 bases, with 16 bases left in between. Germline-derived CDR1 and CDR2 are MDHEN and SYDVKM. The CDR3 contains 15 residues.

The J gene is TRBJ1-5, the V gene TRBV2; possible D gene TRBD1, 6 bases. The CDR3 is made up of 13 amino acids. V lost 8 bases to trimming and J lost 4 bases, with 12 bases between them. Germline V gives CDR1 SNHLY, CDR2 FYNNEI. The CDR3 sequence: CASAGQINQPQHF. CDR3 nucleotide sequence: TGTGCCAGCGCCGGACAGATAAATCAGCCCCAGCATTTT.

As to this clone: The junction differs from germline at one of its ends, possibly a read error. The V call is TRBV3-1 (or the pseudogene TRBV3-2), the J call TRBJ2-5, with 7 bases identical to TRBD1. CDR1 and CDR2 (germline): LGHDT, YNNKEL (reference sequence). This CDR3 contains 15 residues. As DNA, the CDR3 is TGTGCCAGCAGTCAAGAGGGGGCATCAATAGAGACCCAGTACTTC. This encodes CASSQEGASIETQYF.

This CDR3 is CASSSLGWALQYF. For the CDR3, the DNA is TGTGCCAGCAGCTCCTTAGGTTGGGCCTTGCAGTATTTT. The rearrangement links TRBV7-2 to TRBJ2-3; no definite D call. Trimming took off 4 bases at V and 11 bases at J, with 16 bases between the two ends. The CDR3 is 13 amino acids. The germline gives CDR1 SGHTA, CDR2 FQGNSA.

The CDR3 here is CASSLYLGAANSPLHF. The CDR3 coding sequence is TGTGCCAGCAGCTTATATCTTGGGGCGGCAAATTCACCCCTCCACTTT. The chain couples TRBV5-4 to TRBJ1-6; tentative D call: TRBD1 (5 bases). Germline lookup yields CDR1 SGHNT and CDR2 YYREEE (reference sequence). Trimming stripped 2 bases from V and 7 bases from J, with 16 bases between. The CDR3 sequence is 16 residues long.